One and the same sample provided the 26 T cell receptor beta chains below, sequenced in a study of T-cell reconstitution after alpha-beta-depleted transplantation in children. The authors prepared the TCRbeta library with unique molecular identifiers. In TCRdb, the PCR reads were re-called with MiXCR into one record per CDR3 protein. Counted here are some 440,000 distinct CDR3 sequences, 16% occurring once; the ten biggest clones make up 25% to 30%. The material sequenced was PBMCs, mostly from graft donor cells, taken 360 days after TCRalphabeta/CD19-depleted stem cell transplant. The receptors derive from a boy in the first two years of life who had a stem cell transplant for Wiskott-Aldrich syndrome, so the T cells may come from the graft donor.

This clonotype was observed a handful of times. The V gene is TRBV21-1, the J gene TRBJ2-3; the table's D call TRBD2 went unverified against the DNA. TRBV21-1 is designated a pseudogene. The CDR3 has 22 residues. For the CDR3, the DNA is TGTGCCAGCAGCAAAGTTTGGTATCGACAGGGCCTTACTAGCGGCAGCACAGATACGCAGTATTTT. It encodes CASSKVWYRQGLTSGSTDTQYF.

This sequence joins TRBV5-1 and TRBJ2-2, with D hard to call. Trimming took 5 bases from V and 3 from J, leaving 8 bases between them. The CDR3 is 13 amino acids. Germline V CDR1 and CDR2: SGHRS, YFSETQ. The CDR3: CASRVGYTGELFF. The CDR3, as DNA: TGCGCCAGCAGGGTTGGGTACACCGGGGAGCTGTTTTTT.

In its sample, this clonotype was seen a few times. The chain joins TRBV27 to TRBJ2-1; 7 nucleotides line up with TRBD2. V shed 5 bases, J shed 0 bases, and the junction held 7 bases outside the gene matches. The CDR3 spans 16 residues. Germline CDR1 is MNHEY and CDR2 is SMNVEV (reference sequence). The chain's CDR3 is CASSGRLAFSYNEQFF. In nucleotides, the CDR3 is TGTGCCAGCAGTGGCCGACTAGCCTTCTCCTACAATGAGCAGTTCTTC.

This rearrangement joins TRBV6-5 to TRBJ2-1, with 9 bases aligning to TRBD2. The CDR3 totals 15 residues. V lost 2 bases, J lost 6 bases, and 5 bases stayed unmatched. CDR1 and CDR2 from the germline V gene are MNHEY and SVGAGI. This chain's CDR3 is CASSYRLAGTNEQFF. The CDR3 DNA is TGTGCCAGCAGTTACCGCCTAGCGGGGACCAATGAGCAGTTCTTC.

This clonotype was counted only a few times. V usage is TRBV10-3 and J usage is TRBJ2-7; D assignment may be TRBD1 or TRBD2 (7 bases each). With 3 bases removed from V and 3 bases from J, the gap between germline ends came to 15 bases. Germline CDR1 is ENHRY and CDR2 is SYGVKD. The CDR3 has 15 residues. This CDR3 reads CAISEGAGGGYEQYF. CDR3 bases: TGTGCCATCAGTGAAGGAGCAGGGGGGGGCTACGAGCAGTACTTC.

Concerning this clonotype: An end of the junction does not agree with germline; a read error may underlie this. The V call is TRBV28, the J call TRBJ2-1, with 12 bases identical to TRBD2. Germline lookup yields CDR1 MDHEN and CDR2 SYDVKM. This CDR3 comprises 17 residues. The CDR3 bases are TGTGCCAGCAGCCTCTACCGAGGCGGGTTCGGACTAGCGGGGAAAATCTTC. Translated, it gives CASSLYRGGFGLAGKIF. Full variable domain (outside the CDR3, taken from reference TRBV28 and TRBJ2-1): DVKVTQSSRYLVKRTGEKVFLECVQDMDHENMFWYRQDPGLGLRLIYFSYDVKMKEKGDIPEGYSVSREKKERFSLILESASTNQTSMYLCASSLYRGGFGLAGKIFGPGTRLTVL.

CDR3 nucleotides: TGTGCCAGCAGGTCGGGGTATACACAAGAGACCCAGTACTTC. This codes for CASRSGYTQETQYF. V is TRBV7-9 and J is TRBJ2-5, with D possibly matching TRBD2 (5 bases). The CDR3 spans 14 residues. V was cut by 6 bases and J by 2 bases, with 13 bases left in between. Germline V gene sequence: CDR1 SEHNR, CDR2 FQNEAQ (reference sequence). Full variable domain (rest looked up from reference TRBV7-9 and TRBJ2-5): DTGVSQNPRHKITKRGQNVTFRCDPISEHNRLYWYRQTLGQGPEFLTYFQNEAQLEKSRLLSDRFSAERPKGSFSTLEIQRTEQGDSAMYLCASRSGYTQETQYFGPGTRLLVL.

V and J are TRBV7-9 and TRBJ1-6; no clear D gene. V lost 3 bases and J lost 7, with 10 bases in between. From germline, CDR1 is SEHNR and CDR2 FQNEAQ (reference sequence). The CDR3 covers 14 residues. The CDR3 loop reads CASSLGLSNSPLHF. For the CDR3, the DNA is TGTGCCAGCAGCTTGGGATTATCCAATTCACCCCTCCACTTT.

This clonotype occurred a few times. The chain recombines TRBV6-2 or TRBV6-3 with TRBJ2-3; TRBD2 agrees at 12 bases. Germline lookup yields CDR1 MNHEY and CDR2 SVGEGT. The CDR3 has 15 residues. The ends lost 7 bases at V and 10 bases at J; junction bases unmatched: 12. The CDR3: CASKGPKTSGSAQYF. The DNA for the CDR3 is TGTGCCAGCAAGGGGCCGAAGACTAGCGGGAGTGCGCAGTATTTT.

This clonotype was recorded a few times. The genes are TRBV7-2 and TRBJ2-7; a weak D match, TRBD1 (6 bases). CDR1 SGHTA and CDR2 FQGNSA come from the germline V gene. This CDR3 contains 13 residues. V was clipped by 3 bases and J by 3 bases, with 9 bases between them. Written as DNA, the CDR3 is TGTGCCAGCAGCTTGGACAGAGTCTACGAGCAGTACTTC. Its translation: CASSLDRVYEQYF.

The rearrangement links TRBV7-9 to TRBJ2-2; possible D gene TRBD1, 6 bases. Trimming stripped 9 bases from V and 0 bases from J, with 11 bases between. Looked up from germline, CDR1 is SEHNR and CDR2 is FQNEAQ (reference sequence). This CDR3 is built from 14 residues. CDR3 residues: CARPQGPNTGELFF. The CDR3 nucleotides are TGTGCCAGGCCACAGGGCCCGAACACCGGGGAGCTGTTTTTT.

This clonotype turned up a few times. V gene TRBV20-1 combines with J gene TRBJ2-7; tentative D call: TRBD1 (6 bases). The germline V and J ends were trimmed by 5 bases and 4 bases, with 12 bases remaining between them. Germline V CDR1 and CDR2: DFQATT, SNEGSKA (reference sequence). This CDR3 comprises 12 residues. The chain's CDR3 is CSAATGIYEQYF. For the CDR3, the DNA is TGCAGTGCTGCTACAGGGATATACGAGCAGTACTTC.

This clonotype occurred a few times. CDR3 bases: TGTGCCAGCAGGCCGACCGGGACCGGGGGGACCCAGTACTTC. It yields the protein CASRPTGTGGTQYF. The chain has TRBV12-3 or TRBV12-4 and TRBJ2-5; TRBD2 is a possible D gene (6 bases). Trimming took off 6 bases at V and 7 bases at J, with 18 bases between the two ends. This CDR3 spans 14 amino acids.

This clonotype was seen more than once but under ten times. The chain's CDR3 is CASSLSQRLYNSPLHF. CDR3 sequence (DNA): TGTGCCAGCAGTTTATCCCAGCGTCTCTATAATTCACCCCTCCACTTT. J is TRBJ1-6 and V is TRBV12-3 or TRBV12-4; D ambiguous. The CDR3 is 16 amino acids. V was shortened by 2 bases and J by 3 bases, with 11 bases between the two germline ends.

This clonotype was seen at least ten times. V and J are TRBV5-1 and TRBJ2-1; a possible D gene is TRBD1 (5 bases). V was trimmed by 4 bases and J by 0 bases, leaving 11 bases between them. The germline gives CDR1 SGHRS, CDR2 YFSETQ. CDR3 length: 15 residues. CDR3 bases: TGCGCCAGCAGCAAGACAGTTAGCTCCTACAATGAGCAGTTCTTC. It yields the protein CASSKTVSSYNEQFF.

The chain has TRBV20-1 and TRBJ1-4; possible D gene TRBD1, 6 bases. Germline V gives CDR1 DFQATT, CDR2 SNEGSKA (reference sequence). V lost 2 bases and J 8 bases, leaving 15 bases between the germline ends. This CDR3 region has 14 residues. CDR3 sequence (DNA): TGCAGTGCTAGAAGTGGGGGGCTTGGGGAAAAACTGTTTTTT. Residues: CSARSGGLGEKLFF.

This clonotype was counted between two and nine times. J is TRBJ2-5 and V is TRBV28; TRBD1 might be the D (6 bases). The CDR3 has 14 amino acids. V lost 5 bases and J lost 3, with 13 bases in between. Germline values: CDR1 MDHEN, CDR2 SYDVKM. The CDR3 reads CASSPPWTEETQYF. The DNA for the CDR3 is TGTGCCAGCAGTCCCCCCTGGACAGAAGAGACCCAGTACTTC.

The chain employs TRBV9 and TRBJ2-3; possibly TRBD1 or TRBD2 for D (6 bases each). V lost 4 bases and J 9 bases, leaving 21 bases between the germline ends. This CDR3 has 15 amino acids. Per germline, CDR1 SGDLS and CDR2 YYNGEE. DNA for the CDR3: TGTGCCAGCAGCCCCTCCGGGGGACATGGGACAACGCAGTATTTT. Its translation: CASSPSGGHGTTQYF.

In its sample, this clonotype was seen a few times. The CDR3 region is CASSLRVAGGRNEQFF. The CDR3 region has the DNA TGTGCCAGCAGCTTAAGGGTAGCGGGAGGGAGGAATGAGCAGTTCTTC. V is TRBV7-2 and J is TRBJ2-1, with TRBD2 matching over 11 bases. The CDR3 loop spans 16 amino acids. The V gene end was trimmed by 2 bases and the J gene end by 7 bases; junction bases not matched to a gene: 7. The V gene's germline CDR1 is SGHTA and CDR2 FQGNSA.

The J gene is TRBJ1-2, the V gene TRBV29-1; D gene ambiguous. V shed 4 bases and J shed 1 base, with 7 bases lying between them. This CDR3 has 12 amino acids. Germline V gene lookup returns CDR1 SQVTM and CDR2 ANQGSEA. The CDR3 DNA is TGCAGCGTTGGACTCAGTAACTATGGCTACACCTTC. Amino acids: CSVGLSNYGYTF.

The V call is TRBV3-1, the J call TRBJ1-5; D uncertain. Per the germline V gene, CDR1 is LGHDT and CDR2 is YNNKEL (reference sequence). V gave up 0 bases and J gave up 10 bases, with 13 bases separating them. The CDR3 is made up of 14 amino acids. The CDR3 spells CASSQEPARAPQHF. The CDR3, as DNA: TGTGCCAGCAGCCAAGAACCAGCGCGGGCACCCCAGCATTTT.

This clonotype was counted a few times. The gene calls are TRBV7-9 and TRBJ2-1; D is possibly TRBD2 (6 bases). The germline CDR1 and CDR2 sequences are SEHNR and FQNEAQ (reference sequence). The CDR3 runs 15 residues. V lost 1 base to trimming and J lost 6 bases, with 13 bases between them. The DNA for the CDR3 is TGTGCCAGCAGCTTAGGCCAGACTAGAATCAATGAGCAGTTCTTC. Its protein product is CASSLGQTRINEQFF.

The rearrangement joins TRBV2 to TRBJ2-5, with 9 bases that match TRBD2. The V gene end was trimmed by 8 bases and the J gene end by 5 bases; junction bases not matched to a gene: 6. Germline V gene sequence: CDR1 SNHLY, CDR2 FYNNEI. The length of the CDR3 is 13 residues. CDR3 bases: TGTGCCAGCGGCGGGAGGGCCCGGGAGACCCAGTACTTC. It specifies CASGGRARETQYF.

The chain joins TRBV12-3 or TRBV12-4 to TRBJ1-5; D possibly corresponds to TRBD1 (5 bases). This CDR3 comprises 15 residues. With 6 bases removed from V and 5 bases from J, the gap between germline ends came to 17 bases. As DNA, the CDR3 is TGTGCCAGCAGCGGGTCTTTCGGGACTGATCAGCCCCAGCATTTT. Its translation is CASSGSFGTDQPQHF.

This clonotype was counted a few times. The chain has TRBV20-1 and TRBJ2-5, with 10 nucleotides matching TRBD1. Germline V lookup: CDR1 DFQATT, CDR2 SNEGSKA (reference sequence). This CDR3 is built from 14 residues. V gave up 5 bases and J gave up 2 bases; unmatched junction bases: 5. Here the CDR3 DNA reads TGCAGTGCTTGCCGGGACAGGGGACAAGAGACCCAGTACTTC. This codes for CSACRDRGQETQYF.

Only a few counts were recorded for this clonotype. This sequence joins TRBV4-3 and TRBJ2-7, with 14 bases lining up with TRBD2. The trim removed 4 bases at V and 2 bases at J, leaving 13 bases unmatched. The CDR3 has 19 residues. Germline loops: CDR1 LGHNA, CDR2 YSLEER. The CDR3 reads CASSRSPGLAGVPPYEQYF. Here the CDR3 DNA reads TGCGCCAGCAGCCGAAGCCCGGGACTAGCGGGAGTCCCTCCCTACGAGCAGTACTTC.